This entry lists 29 T cell receptor beta chains sequenced from one sample in a study of shared clonotypes between healthy human individuals (dated by TCRdb to 2020 to 2021). Library creation used the immunoSEQ multiplex PCR assay. In TCRdb, the immuneACCESS table is reduced to in-frame sequences with V and J assigned. These tables do not hold every clone; where another copy was compared, an unresolved V gene accounts for under half, and the others remain unexplained. In this sample the table shows around 1.5 million clones, 95% to 99% of which occur a single time. 0.45% of the sample is held by the ten biggest clonotypes. Sequencing was performed on naive CD4+ T cells sorted from blood. In the paper's terms, the cell subset or site label means: CD45RA+ positively selected. The receptors here all came from a man aged 25 to 40 in good health.

The rearrangement uses TRBV27 and TRBJ2-2, with TRBD1 matching over 9 bases. The CDR3 covers 17 residues. V gave up 0 bases and J gave up 5 bases; unmatched junction bases: 7. The V gene's germline CDR1 is MNHEY and CDR2 SMNVEV (reference sequence). CDR3 nucleotide sequence: TGTGCCAGCAGTTTATCGGGGACAGGGAGGGCAACCGGGGAGCTGTTTTTT. The encoded protein is CASSLSGTGRATGELFF.

This clone is a singleton in its sample. The J gene is TRBJ2-2, the V gene TRBV5-1, with D unclear. Trimming removed 0 bases at V and 0 bases at J, with 6 bases between. Germline CDR1 is SGHRS and CDR2 is YFSETQ. There are 15 residues in the CDR3. CDR3 sequence: CASSLVNSNTGELFF. The CDR3 region has the DNA TGCGCCAGCAGCTTGGTGAACTCGAACACCGGGGAGCTGTTTTTT.

The chain is built from TRBV6-4 and TRBJ2-1, with 9 bases matching TRBD1. CDR1 MRHNA and CDR2 SNTAGT come from the germline V gene. The CDR3 runs 15 residues. The trim removed 5 bases at V and 4 bases at J, leaving 6 bases unmatched. The CDR3 loop is CASSPTGGRYNEQFF. The CDR3 DNA is TGTGCCAGCAGTCCTACAGGGGGCAGGTACAATGAGCAGTTCTTC.

The V and J genes are TRBV7-2 and TRBJ2-7, with 13 positions matching TRBD2. CDR1 SGHTA and CDR2 FQGNSA come from the germline V gene. This CDR3 has 17 residues. V was clipped by 5 bases and J by 1 base; unmatched bases: 8. The CDR3 bases are TGTGCCAGCAGCCAACAATGGACTAGCGGGAGTTCCTACGAGCAGTACTTC. It codes for CASSQQWTSGSSYEQYF.

The CDR3 reads CASSTRQGSGNTIYF. The CDR3 DNA sequence: TGTGCCAGCAGCACCCGACAGGGCTCTGGAAACACCATATATTTT. The chain uses TRBV9 and TRBJ1-3; TRBD1 aligns across 7 bases. CDR3 length: 15 amino acids. CDR1 SGDLS and CDR2 YYNGEE come from the germline V gene. J lost 0 bases, V lost 4 bases, and 4 bases had no gene match.

The V and J genes are TRBV2 and TRBJ1-4, with TRBD1 matching 8 bases. The CDR3 runs to 15 residues. V was clipped by 7 bases and J by 4 bases; unmatched bases: 8. Germline CDR1 and CDR2: SNHLY and FYNNEI. For the CDR3, the DNA is TGTGCCAGCAAAGGACAGGGAGGATTTAATGAAAAACTGTTTTTT. Residues: CASKGQGGFNEKLFF.

CDR3 region: CSVEPGESTEAFF. For the CDR3, the DNA is TGCAGCGTTGAACCCGGGGAGAGCACTGAAGCTTTCTTT. The rearrangement uses TRBV29-1 and TRBJ1-1, with D unresolved. Trimming stripped 2 bases from V and 4 bases from J, with 11 bases between. In germline, CDR1 is SQVTM, CDR2 ANQGSEA. The CDR3 spans 13 residues.

The rearrangement uses TRBV5-1 and TRBJ2-2; possible D gene TRBD1, 5 bases. Trimming took off 0 bases at V and 3 bases at J, with 9 bases between the two ends. Germline lookup yields CDR1 SGHRS and CDR2 YFSETQ. This CDR3 region has 15 residues. The CDR3 reads CASSLAGFDTGELFF. CDR3 in DNA: TGCGCCAGCAGCTTGGCAGGGTTTGACACCGGGGAGCTGTTTTTT. Looking up the rest from reference TRBV5-1 and TRBJ2-2 gives the full variable domain: KAGVTQTPRYLIKTRGQQVTLSCSPISGHRSVSWYQQTPGQGLQFLFEYFSETQRNKGNFPGRFSGRQFSNSRSEMNVSTLELGDSALYLCASSLAGFDTGELFFGEGSRLTVL.

The genes are TRBV10-3 and TRBJ2-2; 8 nucleotides match TRBD2. This CDR3 region has 17 residues. CDR1 and CDR2 from the germline V gene are ENHRY and SYGVKD. With V trimmed by 3 bases and J by 7 bases, 13 bases remained unmatched. CDR3 coding DNA: TGTGCCATCAGTGAAACTAGCGGAAATTTGATTGGCGGGGAGCTGTTTTTT. As protein: CAISETSGNLIGGELFF.

For this clone: Within the sample, other DNA sequences also encode this same CDR3. The rearrangement links TRBV5-1 to TRBJ1-5; no definite D call. CDR1 SGHRS and CDR2 YFSETQ come from the germline V gene. This CDR3 has 14 amino acids. V dropped 0 bases and J dropped 4 bases, with 8 bases sitting between them. In DNA, the CDR3 is TGCGCCAGCAGCTTGGTGGGTGGGAATCAGCCCCAGCATTTT. It is translated as CASSLVGGNQPQHF.

This clone was seen just once. V and J are TRBV7-6 and TRBJ2-5, with D tentatively TRBD2 (7 bases). The germline V gene encodes CDR1 SGHVS and CDR2 FNYEAQ. V dropped 1 base and J dropped 0 bases, with 21 bases sitting between them. The CDR3 loop spans 19 amino acids. The CDR3 DNA follows: TGTGCCAGCAGCTTAGTTTTCCCCCATGAGGGGGGGAACCAAGAGACCCAGTACTTC. Encoded protein: CASSLVFPHEGGNQETQYF.

V and J are TRBV10-1 and TRBJ2-1, with 10 bases identical to TRBD2. V shed 4 bases and J 2 bases; nucleotides not matched to a gene: 8. CDR3 length: 17 amino acids. The V gene's germline CDR1 is WNHNN and CDR2 SYGVQD (reference sequence). The CDR3 bases are TGCGCCAGCAGTGGCCTAGCGGGAGAGTCCCCCTACAATGAGCAGTTCTTC. Amino acid sequence: CASSGLAGESPYNEQFF.

The chain joins TRBV7-2 to TRBJ2-2; possible D gene TRBD1, 6 bases. The CDR3 contains 14 residues. Germline V gene lookup returns CDR1 SGHTA and CDR2 FQGNSA. Trimming stripped 8 bases from V and 4 bases from J, with 14 bases between. The CDR3, as DNA: TGTGCCAGCTCTCAGGGGCGTGGCACCGGGGAGCTGTTTTTT. Encoded protein: CASSQGRGTGELFF.

This clone was seen just once. The chain uses TRBV5-4 and TRBJ1-1, with TRBD1 as a possible D gene (5 bases). CDR1 is SGHNT and CDR2 is YYREEE in the germline V gene (reference sequence). Trimming cost V 4 bases and J 2 bases, with 15 bases left between them. CDR3 length equals 15 residues. CDR3 amino acids: CASSLTGDRNTEAFF. The CDR3 DNA follows: TGTGCCAGCAGCCTCACTGGCGACAGAAACACTGAAGCTTTCTTT.

The chain uses TRBV11-2 and TRBJ2-3; TRBD2 matches at 7 bases. The germline V gene has CDR1 SGHAT and CDR2 FQNNGV. V lost 8 bases to trimming and J lost 0 bases; unmatched junction nucleotides: 8. The CDR3 loop spans 15 amino acids. In nucleotides, the CDR3 is TGTGCCAGCGACACGAGCGGGGTGAGCACAGATACGCAGTATTTT. Protein: CASDTSGVSTDTQYF.

The chain carries TRBV5-4 and TRBJ2-3; 8 bases match TRBD2. The trim removed 5 bases at V and 3 bases at J, leaving 11 bases unmatched. Germline assignment: CDR1 SGHNT and CDR2 YYREEE (reference sequence). This CDR3 comprises 16 residues. DNA for the CDR3: TGTGCCAGCAGGCGGGAGGTACTAGCAAAGACAGATACGCAGTATTTT. Its protein is CASRREVLAKTDTQYF.

V usage is TRBV5-5 and J usage is TRBJ2-7, with TRBD1 identical over 7 bases. Germline CDR1 is SGHKS and CDR2 is YYEKEE (reference sequence). V shed 2 bases, J shed 7 bases, and the junction held 9 bases outside the gene matches. This CDR3 has 14 amino acids. The CDR3 DNA follows: TGTGCCAGCAGCTTCTTCAGAACGACAGGGGAGCAGTACTTC. Its translation is CASSFFRTTGEQYF.

This rearrangement joins TRBV27 to TRBJ2-1; TRBD2 is a possible D gene (5 bases). The CDR3 has 14 amino acids. V lost 5 bases to trimming and J lost 7 bases, with 15 bases between them. The germline gives CDR1 MNHEY, CDR2 SMNVEV (reference sequence). CDR3 DNA sequence: TGTGCCAGCAGTATGTCGGGGATTCTGAATGAGCAGTTCTTC. Its protein is CASSMSGILNEQFF.

The V call is TRBV29-1, the J call TRBJ2-3, with D possibly being TRBD2 (5 bases). Germline CDR1 reads SQVTM; CDR2 reads ANQGSEA. V lost 7 bases and J 2 bases, leaving 13 bases between the germline ends. The CDR3 consists of 13 residues. The CDR3 region is CSAVALNTDTQYF. The DNA of the CDR3 is TGCAGCGCCGTAGCGTTAAACACAGATACGCAGTATTTT.

This chain links TRBV30 with TRBJ2-7, with 7 bases matching TRBD1. The CDR3 runs to 14 residues. Germline values: CDR1 GTSNPN, CDR2 SVGIG (reference sequence). V lost 3 bases to trimming and J lost 3 bases; unmatched junction nucleotides: 8. The DNA for the CDR3 is TGTGCCTGGAGAAAGGGACAGTCTCGCTACGAGCAGTACTTC. It codes for CAWRKGQSRYEQYF.

With regard to this clone: Other DNA sequences in this specimen translate into the identical CDR3. V is TRBV18 and J is TRBJ1-4; D remains unclear. The CDR3 contains 12 residues. The V end lost 3 bases, the J end lost 5 bases, and 4 bases lay between the germline ends. Germline CDR1 KGHSH, CDR2 LQKENI. Here the CDR3 reads CASSPLNEKLFF. The CDR3 nucleotides are TGTGCCAGCTCACCGTTAAATGAAAAACTGTTTTTT.

The chain has TRBV6-6 and TRBJ2-5; the D gene is possibly TRBD2 (5 bases). Per the germline V gene, CDR1 is MNHNY and CDR2 is SVGAGI (reference sequence). V gave up 7 bases and J gave up 5 bases, with 17 bases separating them. The CDR3 sequence is 14 residues long. Here the CDR3 DNA reads TGTGCCAGCACTCCGGGAAGGCTACCGGAGACCCAGTACTTC. It translates to CASTPGRLPETQYF.

This chain links TRBV7-9 with TRBJ1-2; D gene uncertain. V dropped 8 bases and J dropped 0 bases, with 10 bases sitting between them. The CDR3 covers 13 residues. Looked up from germline, CDR1 is SEHNR and CDR2 is FQNEAQ (reference sequence). CDR3 region: CASQTTANYGYTF. The CDR3 bases are TGTGCCAGCCAAACTACAGCTAACTATGGCTACACCTTC.

This chain uses TRBV19 with TRBJ1-2; no firm D call. There are 13 residues in the CDR3. Looked up from germline, CDR1 is LNHDA and CDR2 is SQIVND (reference sequence). Trimming cost V 0 bases and J 4 bases, with 6 bases left between them. CDR3 residues: CASSIEGSYGYTF. The DNA for the CDR3 is TGTGCCAGTAGTATAGAGGGCAGCTATGGCTACACCTTC.

The CDR3 DNA is TGTGCCATCAGTGGCACAGGGGGTCCGGACTACGAGCAGTACTTC. As protein: CAISGTGGPDYEQYF. The chain joins TRBV10-3 to TRBJ2-7; 8 bases align to TRBD1. With 4 bases clipped from V and 3 bases from J, the junction kept 8 bases outside the gene matches. The germline CDR1 and CDR2 sequences are ENHRY and SYGVKD. This CDR3 region has 15 residues.

V and J are TRBV7-7 and TRBJ2-2; 13 bases align to TRBD2. Germline V gene lookup returns CDR1 SSHAT and CDR2 FNYEAQ (reference sequence). Trimming took 5 bases from V and 3 from J; bases not matched to a gene: 6. There are 17 residues in the CDR3. CDR3 sequence reads: CASSVTGLAGHTGELFF. CDR3 nucleotides: TGTGCCAGCAGCGTAACGGGACTAGCGGGACACACCGGGGAGCTGTTTTTT.

The count of this clone is one. V and J are TRBV6-5 and TRBJ2-7; D might be TRBD1 (5 bases). CDR1 and CDR2 from the germline V gene are MNHEY and SVGAGI. V was cut by 3 bases and J by 6 bases, with 9 bases left in between. The CDR3 is 12 residues long. CDR3 region: CASSYPGPEQYF. The CDR3 region has the DNA TGTGCCAGCAGTTATCCAGGGCCCGAGCAGTACTTC.

V gene TRBV6-5 combines with J gene TRBJ2-7; TRBD2 matches at 9 bases. V lost 5 bases to trimming and J lost 6 bases; unmatched junction nucleotides: 11. The CDR3 loop spans 15 amino acids. Looked up from germline, CDR1 is MNHEY and CDR2 is SVGAGI. CDR3 in amino acids: CASSISATSGSEQYF. Written as DNA, the CDR3 is TGTGCCAGCAGTATCTCGGCAACTAGCGGGTCCGAGCAGTACTTC.

The CDR3, as DNA: TGTGCCAGTAGCACAAGGGTGTCTGGGAATGAGCAGTTCTTC. This codes for CASSTRVSGNEQFF. The chain uses TRBV19 and TRBJ2-1; D is ambiguous. The CDR3 loop spans 14 amino acids. Trimming removed 6 bases from V and 7 bases from J, with 16 bases in between. Germline lookup yields CDR1 LNHDA and CDR2 SQIVND (reference sequence).